Listed below are T cell receptor beta chains from one sample, sequenced in a study of regulatory T cells in long-lasting Graves disease. TCRdb reanalysed the multiplex PCR reads using MiXCR and keeps one entry per CDR3 protein. The repertoire has under 500,000 distinct CDR3 sequences, about 17% of them found once; the top ten carry about 10%. These same records also appear under a second study, on T cells in Graves' hyperthyroidism and ophthalmopathy.

The source was peripheral blood mononuclear cells (PBMCs), collected at new diagnosis, from a patient treated with antithyroid drugs. The source is a young woman with Graves disease. CDR3s include the opening cysteine and the closing phenylalanine or tryptophan. The D gene is left open where the match is weak. Clone size, where shown, is once, few, many, or a class for clones that have expanded.

CDR3	DNA	size	V	D	J
CAISGQGAGQPQHF	TGTGCCATCAGTGGGCAGGGGGCAGGGCAGCCCCAGCATTTT	few	TRBV10-3	TRBD1	TRBJ1-5
CASRLVAEAFF	TGTGCCAGCAGATTGGTAGCCGAAGCTTTCTTT	many	TRBV11-2	.	TRBJ1-1
CASSLNVGTEAFF	TGTGCCAGCAGCTTAAACGTTGGCACTGAAGCTTTCTTT	many	TRBV7-9	.	TRBJ1-1
CASSFGGPLGIEQYF	TGTGCCAGCAGTTTTGGAGGCCCCCTGGGAATCGAGCAGTACTTC	many	TRBV27	.	TRBJ2-7
CASSPRDGGTEAFF	TGTGCCAGCAGTCCCCGGGACGGCGGCACTGAAGCTTTCTTT	.	TRBV6-1	.	TRBJ1-1
CSARGDRGDYGYTF	TGCAGTGCTAGAGGGGACAGGGGCGACTATGGCTACACCTTC	.	TRBV20-1	TRBD1	TRBJ1-2
CASSSTGNPPGELFF	TGTGCCAGCAGCTCGACCGGAAATCCGCCCGGGGAGCTGTTTTTT	.	TRBV7-9	.	TRBJ2-2
CASSSTRTGIPYEQYF	TGTGCCAGCAGTTCCACAAGGACAGGGATTCCCTACGAGCAGTACTTC	.	TRBV27	TRBD1	TRBJ2-7
CAISESSPGFTEAFF	TGTGCCATCAGTGAGTCGAGTCCAGGCTTCACTGAAGCTTTCTTT	many	TRBV10-3	.	TRBJ1-1
CASSFVPLSGNQPQHF	TGTGCCAGCAGTTTCGTTCCGTTATCGGGAAATCAGCCCCAGCATTTT	few	TRBV27	.	TRBJ1-5
CSMGGPAGETQYF	TGCAGCATGGGGGGACCCGCAGGAGAGACCCAGTACTTC	many	TRBV29-1	.	TRBJ2-5
CASKRNEGGPNEQYF	TGTGCCAGCAAACGGAACGAGGGGGGGCCGAACGAGCAGTACTTC	many	TRBV2	.	TRBJ2-7
CASSRRPGELFF	TGTGCCAGCAGTCGCCGCCCCGGGGAGCTGTTTTTT	medium-sized	TRBV2	.	TRBJ2-2
CASSSQREGTYEQYF	TGTGCCAGCAGCTCCCAGCGGGAGGGTACCTACGAGCAGTACTTC	many	TRBV7-9	TRBD2	TRBJ2-7
CSCGTPRTDTQYF	TGCAGTTGCGGGACACCGCGCACAGATACGCAGTATTTT	many	TRBV20-1	.	TRBJ2-3
CSARAPAGNTQYF	TGCAGTGCTAGAGCCCCAGCGGGGAATACGCAGTATTTT	.	TRBV20-1	TRBD2	TRBJ2-3
CASSPVGAGINEQYF	TGCGCCAGCAGCCCAGTGGGGGCGGGAATAAACGAGCAGTACTTC	many	TRBV5-1	.	TRBJ2-7
CASRFGTHNERFF	TGTGCCAGCAGGTTCGGGACTCACAATGAGCGGTTCTTC	.	TRBV5-5	.	TRBJ2-1
CASSPPAGGRTRSTDTQYF	TGCGCCAGCAGCCCTCCGGCGGGGGGCCGCACCCGGTCGACAGATACGCAGTATTTT	.	TRBV4-1	TRBD2	TRBJ2-3
CASGLAGNEQFF	TGTGCTAGTGGTTTGGCGGGGAATGAGCAGTTCTTC	many	TRBV12-5	.	TRBJ2-1
CASRIQGRAYEQYF	TGTGCCAGCAGGATACAGGGGAGAGCCTACGAGCAGTACTTC	many	TRBV5-8	TRBD1	TRBJ2-7
CASSSGIYNEQFF	TGTGCCAGCAGCTCGGGTATTTACAATGAGCAGTTCTTC	many	TRBV28	.	TRBJ2-1
CASSPDSGSFTDTQYF	TGTGCCAGCAGTCCCGATAGCGGGAGTTTTACAGATACGCAGTATTTT	.	TRBV28	TRBD2	TRBJ2-3
CSARDPGQGGEKLFF	TGCAGTGCTAGAGATCCGGGACAGGGGGGAGAAAAACTGTTTTTT	many	TRBV20-1	TRBD1	TRBJ1-4
CASMRGDTDTQYF	TGTGCCAGCATGAGGGGGGACACAGATACGCAGTATTTT	.	TRBV6-2/TRBV6-3	.	TRBJ2-3
CASSYNNYEQYF	TGTGCCAGCAGCTACAACAACTACGAGCAGTACTTC	many	TRBV5-6	.	TRBJ2-7
CASSDIRGQAGELFF	TGTGCCAGCAGCGACATAAGGGGGCAAGCCGGGGAGCTGTTTTTT	few	TRBV28	TRBD1	TRBJ2-2
CASSNRVGSYEQYF	TGTGCCAGCAGTAACAGGGTCGGCTCCTACGAGCAGTACTTC	many	TRBV2	.	TRBJ2-7
CASSDGRAYEQYF	TGTGCCAGCAGCGATGGGAGAGCCTACGAGCAGTACTTC	many	TRBV28	.	TRBJ2-7
CASSPRAGASTDTQYF	TGTGCCAGCAGCCCCCGGGCGGGAGCTAGCACAGATACGCAGTATTTT	many	TRBV7-2	TRBD2	TRBJ2-3
CASRQGYEQYF	TGTGCCAGCCGACAGGGCTACGAGCAGTACTTC	many	TRBV19	TRBD1	TRBJ2-7
CASSLSVAALGYEQYF	TGTGCCAGCAGTTTATCGGTAGCCGCGCTGGGCTACGAGCAGTACTTC	many	TRBV27	.	TRBJ2-7
CASSQVATNEKLFF	TGTGCCAGCAGCCAAGTGGCAACTAATGAAAAACTGTTTTTT	.	TRBV14	.	TRBJ1-4
CATSESRASYEQYF	TGTGCCACCAGTGAATCACGTGCGTCCTACGAGCAGTACTTC	many	TRBV24-1	.	TRBJ2-7
CSAQGAGQGLYEQYF	TGCAGTGCTCAAGGCGCGGGACAGGGTCTCTACGAGCAGTACTTC	.	TRBV20-1	TRBD1	TRBJ2-7
CASRPTGQETQYF	TGTGCCAGCAGGCCGACAGGCCAAGAGACCCAGTACTTC	few	TRBV12-3/TRBV12-4	.	TRBJ2-5
CASSEQESEAFF	TGTGCCAGCAGTGAGCAGGAATCTGAAGCTTTCTTT	many	TRBV2	.	TRBJ1-1
CASSLMTGRITDTQYF	TGCGCCAGCAGCTTGATGACAGGGCGAATTACAGATACGCAGTATTTT	few	TRBV5-1	TRBD1	TRBJ2-3
CATSRDERRERGEQYF	TGTGCCACCAGCAGAGATGAGCGGCGGGAGAGGGGCGAGCAGTACTTC	many	TRBV15	TRBD2	TRBJ2-7
CASSRRDQLEAFF	TGTGCCAGCAGCCGCCGGGACCAGCTAGAAGCTTTCTTT	.	TRBV6-4	.	TRBJ1-1